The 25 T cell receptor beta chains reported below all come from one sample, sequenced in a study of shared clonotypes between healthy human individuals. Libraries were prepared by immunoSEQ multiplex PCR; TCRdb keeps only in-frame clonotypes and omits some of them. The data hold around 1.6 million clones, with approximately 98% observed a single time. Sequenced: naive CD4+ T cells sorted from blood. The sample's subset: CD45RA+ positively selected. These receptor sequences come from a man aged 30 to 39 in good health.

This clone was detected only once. The CDR3 DNA is TGTGCCAGCAGCCCAAGGACAGGGTCGAGTACAGATACGCAGTATTTT. Its translation: CASSPRTGSSTDTQYF. The chain is built from TRBV5-8 and TRBJ2-3; the match to TRBD1 covers 8 bases. This CDR3 has 16 amino acids. Trimming cost V 4 bases and J 3 bases; bases outside gene matches: 10. CDR1 is SGHTS and CDR2 is YDEGEE in the germline V gene.

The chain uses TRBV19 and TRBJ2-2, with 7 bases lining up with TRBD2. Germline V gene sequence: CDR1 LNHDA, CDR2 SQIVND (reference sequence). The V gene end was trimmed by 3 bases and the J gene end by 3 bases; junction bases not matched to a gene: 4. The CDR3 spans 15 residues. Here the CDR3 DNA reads TGTGCCAGTAGTATCCGACTAGCCTACACCGGGGAGCTGTTTTTT. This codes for CASSIRLAYTGELFF. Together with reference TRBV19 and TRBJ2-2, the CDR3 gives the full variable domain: DGGITQSPKYLFRKEGQNVTLSCEQNLNHDAMYWYRQDPGQGLRLIYYSQIVNDFQKGDIAEGYSVSREKKESFPLTVTSAQKNPTAFYLCASSIRLAYTGELFFGEGSRLTVL.

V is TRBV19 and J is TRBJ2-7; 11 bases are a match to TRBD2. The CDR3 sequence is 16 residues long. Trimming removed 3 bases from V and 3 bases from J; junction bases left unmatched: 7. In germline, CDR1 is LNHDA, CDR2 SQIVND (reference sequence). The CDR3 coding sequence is TGTGCCAGTAGTATCTTGGTAGCGGGAGGGGACTACGAGCAGTACTTC. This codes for CASSILVAGGDYEQYF.

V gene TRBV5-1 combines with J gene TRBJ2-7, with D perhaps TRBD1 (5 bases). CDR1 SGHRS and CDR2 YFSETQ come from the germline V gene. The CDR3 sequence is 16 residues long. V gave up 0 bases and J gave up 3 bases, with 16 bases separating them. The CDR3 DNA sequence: TGCGCCAGCAGCTTGGACGGTCGACAGACCTTCTACGAGCAGTACTTC. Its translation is CASSLDGRQTFYEQYF.

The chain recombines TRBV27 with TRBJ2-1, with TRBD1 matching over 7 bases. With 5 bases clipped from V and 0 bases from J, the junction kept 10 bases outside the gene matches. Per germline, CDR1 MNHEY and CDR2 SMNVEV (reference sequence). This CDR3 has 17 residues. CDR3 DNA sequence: TGTGCCAGCAGTCCTTGGACAGGATCGAGCTCCTACAATGAGCAGTTCTTC. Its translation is CASSPWTGSSSYNEQFF.

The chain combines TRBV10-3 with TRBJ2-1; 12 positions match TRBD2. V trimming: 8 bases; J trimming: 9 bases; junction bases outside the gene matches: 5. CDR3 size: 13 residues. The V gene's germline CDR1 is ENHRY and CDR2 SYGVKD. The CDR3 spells CAISSGRAGEQFF. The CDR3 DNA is TGTGCCATCTCTAGCGGGAGGGCCGGTGAGCAGTTCTTC.

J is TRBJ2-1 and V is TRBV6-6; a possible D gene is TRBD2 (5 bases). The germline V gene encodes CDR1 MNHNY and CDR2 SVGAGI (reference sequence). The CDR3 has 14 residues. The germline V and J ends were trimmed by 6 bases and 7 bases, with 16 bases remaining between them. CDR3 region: CASRPDSTGNEQFF. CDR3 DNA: TGTGCCAGCAGGCCAGACTCGACGGGGAATGAGCAGTTCTTC.

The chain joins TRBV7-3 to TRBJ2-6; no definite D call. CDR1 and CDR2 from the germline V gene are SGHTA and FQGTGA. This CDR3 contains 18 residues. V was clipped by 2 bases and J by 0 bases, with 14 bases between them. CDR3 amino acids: CASSLAFLRTSGANVLTF. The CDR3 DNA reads TGTGCCAGCAGCTTAGCTTTCCTCAGAACCTCTGGGGCCAACGTCCTGACTTTC.

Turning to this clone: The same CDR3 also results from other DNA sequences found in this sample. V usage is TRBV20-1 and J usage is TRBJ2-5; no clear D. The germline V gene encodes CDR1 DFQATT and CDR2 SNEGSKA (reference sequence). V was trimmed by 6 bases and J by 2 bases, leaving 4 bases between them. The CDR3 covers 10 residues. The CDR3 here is CSAGQETQYF. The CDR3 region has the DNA TGCAGTGCAGGACAAGAGACCCAGTACTTC.

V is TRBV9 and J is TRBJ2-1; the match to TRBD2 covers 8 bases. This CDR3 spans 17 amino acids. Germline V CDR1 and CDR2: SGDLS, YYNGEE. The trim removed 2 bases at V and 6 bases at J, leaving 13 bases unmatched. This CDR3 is CASSVRPRAGGANEQFF. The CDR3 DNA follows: TGTGCCAGCAGCGTTCGACCCCGGGCGGGAGGTGCCAATGAGCAGTTCTTC.

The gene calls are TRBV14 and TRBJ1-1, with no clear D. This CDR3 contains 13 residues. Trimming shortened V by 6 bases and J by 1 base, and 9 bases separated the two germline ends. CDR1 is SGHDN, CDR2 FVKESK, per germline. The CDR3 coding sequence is TGTGCCAGCAGTATCAAGGGGAACACTGAAGCTTTCTTT. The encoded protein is CASSIKGNTEAFF.

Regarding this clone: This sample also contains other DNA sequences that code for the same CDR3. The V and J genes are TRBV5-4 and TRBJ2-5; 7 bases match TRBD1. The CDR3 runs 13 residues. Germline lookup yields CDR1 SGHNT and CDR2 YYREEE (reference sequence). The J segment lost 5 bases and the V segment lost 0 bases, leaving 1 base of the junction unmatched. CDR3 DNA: TGTGCCAGCAGCTTGGAAGGGGGCGAGACCCAGTACTTC. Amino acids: CASSLEGGETQYF. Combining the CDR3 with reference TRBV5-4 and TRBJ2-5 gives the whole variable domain ETGVTQSPTHLIKTRGQQVTLRCSSQSGHNTVSWYQQALGQGPQFIFQYYREEENGRGNFPPRFSGLQFPNYSSELNVNALELDDSALYLCASSLEGGETQYFGPGTRLLVL.

CDR3 coding DNA: TGTGCCAGCAGCTTAGATGGGACAGGGGCGAGAGGCTATGGCTACACCTTC. Protein: CASSLDGTGARGYGYTF. The rearrangement uses TRBV7-9 and TRBJ1-2; 10 bases match TRBD1. J lost 4 bases, V lost 1 base, and 9 bases had no gene match. The CDR3 is 17 residues long. CDR1 and CDR2 (germline): SEHNR, FQNEAQ (reference sequence).

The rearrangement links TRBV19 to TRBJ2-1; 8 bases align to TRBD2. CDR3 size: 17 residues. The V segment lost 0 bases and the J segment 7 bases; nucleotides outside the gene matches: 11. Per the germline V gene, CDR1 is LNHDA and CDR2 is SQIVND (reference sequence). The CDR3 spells CASSIDHAFGGGNEQFF. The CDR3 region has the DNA TGTGCCAGTAGTATAGATCATGCTTTCGGCGGGGGGAATGAGCAGTTCTTC.

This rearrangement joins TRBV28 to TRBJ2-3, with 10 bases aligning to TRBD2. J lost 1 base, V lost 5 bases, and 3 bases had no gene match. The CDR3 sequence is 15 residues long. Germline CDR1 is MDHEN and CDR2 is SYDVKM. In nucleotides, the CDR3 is TGTGCCAGCAGTACCGGGACTAGCGGCACAGATACGCAGTATTTT. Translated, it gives CASSTGTSGTDTQYF.

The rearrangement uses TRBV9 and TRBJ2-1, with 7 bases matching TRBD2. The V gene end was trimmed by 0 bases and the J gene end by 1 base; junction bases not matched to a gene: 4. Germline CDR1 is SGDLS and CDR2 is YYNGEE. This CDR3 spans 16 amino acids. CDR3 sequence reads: CASSVVAGESYNEQFF. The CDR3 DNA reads TGTGCCAGCAGCGTAGTGGCGGGAGAGTCCTACAATGAGCAGTTCTTC.

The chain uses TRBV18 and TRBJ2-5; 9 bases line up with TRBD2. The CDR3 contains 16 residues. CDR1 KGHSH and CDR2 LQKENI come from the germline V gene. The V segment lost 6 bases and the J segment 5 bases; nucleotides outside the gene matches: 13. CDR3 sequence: CASSQTSGGPGETQYF. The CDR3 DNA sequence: TGTGCCAGCTCCCAGACTAGCGGAGGCCCGGGGGAGACCCAGTACTTC.

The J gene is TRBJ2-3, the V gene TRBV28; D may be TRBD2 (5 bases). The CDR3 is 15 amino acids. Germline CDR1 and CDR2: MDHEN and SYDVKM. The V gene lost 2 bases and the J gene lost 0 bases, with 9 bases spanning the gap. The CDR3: CASSLKAASTDTQYF. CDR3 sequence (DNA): TGTGCCAGCAGTTTAAAAGCGGCCAGCACAGATACGCAGTATTTT.

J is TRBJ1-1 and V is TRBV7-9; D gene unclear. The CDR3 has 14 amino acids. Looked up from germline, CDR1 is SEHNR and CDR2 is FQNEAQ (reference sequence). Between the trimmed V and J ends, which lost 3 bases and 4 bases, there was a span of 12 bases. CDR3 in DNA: TGTGCCAGCAGCTTTCGGCGGGAACCCACTGAAGCTTTCTTT. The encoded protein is CASSFRREPTEAFF.

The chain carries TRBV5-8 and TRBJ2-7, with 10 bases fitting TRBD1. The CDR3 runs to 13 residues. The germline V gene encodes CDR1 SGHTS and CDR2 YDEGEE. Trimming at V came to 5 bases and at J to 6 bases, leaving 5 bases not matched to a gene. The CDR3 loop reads CASRDRGRSEQYF. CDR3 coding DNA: TGTGCCAGCAGAGACAGGGGGCGATCCGAGCAGTACTTC.

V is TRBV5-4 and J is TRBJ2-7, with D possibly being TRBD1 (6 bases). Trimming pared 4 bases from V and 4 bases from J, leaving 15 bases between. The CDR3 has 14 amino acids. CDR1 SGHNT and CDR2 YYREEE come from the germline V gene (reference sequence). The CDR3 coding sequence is TGTGCCAGCAGCCGAACAGGGACCACTTACGAGCAGTACTTC. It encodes CASSRTGTTYEQYF. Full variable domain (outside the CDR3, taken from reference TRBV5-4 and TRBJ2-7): ETGVTQSPTHLIKTRGQQVTLRCSSQSGHNTVSWYQQALGQGPQFIFQYYREEENGRGNFPPRFSGLQFPNYSSELNVNALELDDSALYLCASSRTGTTYEQYFGPGTRLTVT.

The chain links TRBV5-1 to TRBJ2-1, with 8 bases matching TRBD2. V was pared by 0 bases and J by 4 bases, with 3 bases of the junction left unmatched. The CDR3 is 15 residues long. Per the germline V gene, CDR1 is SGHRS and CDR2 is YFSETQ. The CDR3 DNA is TGCGCCAGCAGCTTGGGGAGCGGGAGATACAATGAGCAGTTCTTC. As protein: CASSLGSGRYNEQFF. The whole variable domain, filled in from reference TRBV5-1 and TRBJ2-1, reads KAGVTQTPRYLIKTRGQQVTLSCSPISGHRSVSWYQQTPGQGLQFLFEYFSETQRNKGNFPGRFSGRQFSNSRSEMNVSTLELGDSALYLCASSLGSGRYNEQFFGPGTRLTVL.

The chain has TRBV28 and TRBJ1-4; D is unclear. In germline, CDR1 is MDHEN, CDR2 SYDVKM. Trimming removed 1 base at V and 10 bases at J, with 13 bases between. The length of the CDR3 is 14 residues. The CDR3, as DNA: TGTGCCAGCAGTTTATCCGATAACCGGGGAAAACTGTTTTTT. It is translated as CASSLSDNRGKLFF.

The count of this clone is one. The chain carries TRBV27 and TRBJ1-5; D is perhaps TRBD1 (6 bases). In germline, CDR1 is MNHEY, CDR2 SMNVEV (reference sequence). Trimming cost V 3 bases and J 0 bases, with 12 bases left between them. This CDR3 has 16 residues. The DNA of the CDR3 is TGTGCCAGCAGTTTCCTAGGGGGTTATAGCAATCAGCCCCAGCATTTT. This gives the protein CASSFLGGYSNQPQHF.

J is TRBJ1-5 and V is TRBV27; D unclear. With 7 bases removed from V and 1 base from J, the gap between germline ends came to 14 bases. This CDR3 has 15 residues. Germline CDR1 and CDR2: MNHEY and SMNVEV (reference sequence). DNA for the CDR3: TGTGCCAGCATGAGAGACCCTGGGAGCAATCAGCCCCAGCATTTT. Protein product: CASMRDPGSNQPQHF.